This TCR beta chain stems from a study of blood T cell repertoires in COVID-19. Per the germline V gene, CDR1 is SEHNR and CDR2 is FQNEAQ (reference sequence). The V gene end was trimmed by 5 bases and the J gene end by 7 bases; junction bases not matched to a gene: 6. The CDR3 has 15 residues. Recruits, aged about 18 to 95 years, lived in 24 US areas. Method: immunoSEQ multiplex PCR; TCRdb's copy keeps in-frame clones and lacks some. The sample includes 200,000 or so clones, roughly four fifths seen only once; the top ten take less than 9.5%. The receptor was isolated from a man aged 35-49 years who had recovered from COVID-19. The chain recombines TRBV7-9 with TRBJ2-1; 12 bases line up with TRBD2. Material: PBMCs or T cells enriched from blood (not recorded which). The CDR3: CASSPSGGAGNEQFF. The CDR3, as DNA: TGTGCCAGCAGCCCTAGCGGGGGGGCTGGGAATGAGCAGTTCTTC.